These 3 T cell receptor beta chains were sequenced from one sample in a study of blood T cell repertoires in COVID-19. Assay: immunoSEQ multiplex PCR; the TCRdb copy retains only in-frame clones and omits some. This sample has about 250,000 clones; 83% occur once, and the top ten carry approximately 6%. What was sequenced was peripheral blood. Source of these receptors: an elderly man with acute or convalescent COVID-19.

This clone appeared a single time. J is TRBJ2-2 and V is TRBV24-1; 7 bases fit TRBD2. CDR3 size: 16 residues. The germline V gene encodes CDR1 KGHDR and CDR2 SFDVKD. J lost 4 bases, V lost 5 bases, and 9 bases had no gene match. In DNA form, the CDR3 reads TGTGCCACCAGTGGTGGGAGGGATTCCAGCACCGGGGAGCTGTTTTTT. Translated: CATSGGRDSSTGELFF.

This clone has only one observation. CDR3 coding DNA: TGTGCCAGCAGCCCCCGAAGAATTAGTTACAATGAGCAGTTCTTC. Translation gives CASSPRRISYNEQFF. The chain recombines TRBV5-6 with TRBJ2-1; no reliable D call. The CDR3 runs to 15 residues. V lost 4 bases to trimming and J lost 4 bases, with 15 bases between them. Germline CDR1 and CDR2: SGHDT and YYEEEE.

The V gene is TRBV28, the J gene TRBJ2-1; 7 bases are shared with TRBD1. CDR3 length: 15 amino acids. Germline V lookup: CDR1 MDHEN, CDR2 SYDVKM. Trimming took 3 bases from V and 8 from J; bases not matched to a gene: 10. The CDR3 sequence: CASSFPADRVDEQFF. The CDR3 DNA is TGTGCCAGCAGTTTCCCAGCCGACAGGGTCGATGAGCAGTTCTTC.